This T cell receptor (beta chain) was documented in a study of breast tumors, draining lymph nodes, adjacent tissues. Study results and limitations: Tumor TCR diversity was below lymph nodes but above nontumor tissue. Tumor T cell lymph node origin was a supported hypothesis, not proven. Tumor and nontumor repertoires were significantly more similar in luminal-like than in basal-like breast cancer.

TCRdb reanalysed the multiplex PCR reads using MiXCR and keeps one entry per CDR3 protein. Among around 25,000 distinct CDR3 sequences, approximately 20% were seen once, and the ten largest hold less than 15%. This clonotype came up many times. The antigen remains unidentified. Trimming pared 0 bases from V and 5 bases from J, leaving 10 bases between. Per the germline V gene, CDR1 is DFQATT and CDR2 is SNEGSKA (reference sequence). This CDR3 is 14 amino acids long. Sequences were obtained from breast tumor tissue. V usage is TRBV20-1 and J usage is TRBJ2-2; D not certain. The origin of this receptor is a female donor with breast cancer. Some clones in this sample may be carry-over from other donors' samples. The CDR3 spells CSARDDPETGELFF. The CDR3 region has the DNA TGCAGTGCTAGAGACGACCCAGAGACCGGGGAGCTGTTTTTT.